The clone carrying this T cell receptor (beta chain) has at least ten counts. The antigen is undetermined. These data come from a study of T cells in tumors after PD-1 blockade. Study-level background: Excluded were patients with checkpoint blockade, immunosuppressants, or radiotherapy or other anti-cancer therapy within 4 weeks. A subset received ongoing vismodegib 150 mg daily alongside anti-PD-1 therapy. Overall study findings and caveats: About 45% of tumor TCR clonotypes were also found in blood.

Tumor or blood genomic DNA was sequenced, with inputs of roughly 550 ng to 6,500 ng. Produced via immunoSEQ multiplex PCR; TCRdb's table is partial and in-frame only. The sample yields 60,000 to 75,000 clones, roughly 70% seen once. The clonotype comes from a human donor with basal cell carcinoma. The sample in question was PBMCs, obtained after anti-PD-1 treatment.

CDR3 loop: CSAGVEQYF. CDR3 DNA: TGCAGTGCAGGGGTCGAGCAGTACTTC. This chain uses TRBV20-1 with TRBJ2-7; perhaps TRBD1 as D (5 bases). Germline CDR1 is DFQATT and CDR2 is SNEGSKA (reference sequence). The CDR3 sequence is 9 residues long. With 6 bases removed from V and 6 bases from J, the gap between germline ends came to 6 bases.